The clone carrying this TCR beta chain was detected only a few times. Its specificity is unknown. These data belong to a study of T-cell reconstitution after alpha-beta-depleted transplantation in children. Broader study findings: There were some patients whose high TCRbeta diversity at day 60 came from surviving recipient T cells and thymic progenitors. Where alpha-beta T cells came from about two months after transplant was reportedly several hundred expanded graft clones. When one year had passed after transplant, most T-cell counts and diversity came from newly produced T cells.

Losses at the gene ends were 4 bases for V and 7 bases for J; bases not matched to a gene: 14. Germline CDR1 LGHNA, CDR2 YSLEER. The CDR3 covers 16 residues. Unique molecular identifiers were built into the TCRbeta library. TCRdb re-called the PCR reads through MiXCR, storing one row per CDR3 protein. Of nearly 350,000 distinct CDR3 sequences in the sample, about a sixth were seen once. Sequencing used PBMCs, mostly from graft donor cells, obtained 360 days after TCRalphabeta/CD19-depleted stem cell transplant. V usage is TRBV4-3 and J usage is TRBJ2-5; the match to TRBD2 covers 8 bases. The TCR was taken from a male patient between 2 and 10 years old who had a stem cell transplant for acute lymphoblastic leukemia, so the T cells may come from the graft donor. CDR3 sequence: CASSPSVAGGDVTQYF. CDR3 sequence (DNA): TGCGCCAGCAGCCCCTCGGTCGCGGGAGGTGATGTGACCCAGTACTTC.